This T cell receptor (beta chain) originates from a study of blood T cell repertoires in COVID-19. Looking at the study overall: Collection of acute and convalescent COVID-19 samples took place in the United States, Italy and Spain. PBMCs, B-cell-depleted T cells, or T cells were the source of the cDNA or gDNA that made up the material.

The germline CDR1 and CDR2 sequences are MNHEY and SMNVEV (reference sequence). This CDR3 has 13 residues. Between the trimmed V and J ends, which lost 1 base and 6 bases, there was a span of 10 bases. The method was immunoSEQ multiplex PCR; TCRdb's version includes in-frame clones alone and lacks a portion of them. The sample shows fewer than 200,000 clones, 74% of them seen only once. The receptor was isolated from a woman of 80 years or more with acute or convalescent COVID-19. The chain has TRBV27 and TRBJ2-7; TRBD2 is a possible D gene (6 bases). Sequenced material: peripheral blood. Written as DNA, the CDR3 is TGTGCCAGCAGTTTATGGGGGGTCAGCGAGCAGTACTTC. Translated, it gives CASSLWGVSEQYF.